These 3 T cell receptor beta chains were all obtained from the same sample, sequenced in a study of blood T cell repertoires in COVID-19. Sequencing was performed with immunoSEQ multiplex PCR; in TCRdb, only in-frame clones are kept and a portion is missing. The sample has roughly 150,000 clones, 85% to 90% seen once; the top ten hold 15%. Sequencing was done on a sample of peripheral blood. The origin of the receptors is a woman aged 40-49 years with acute or convalescent COVID-19.

The chain combines TRBV12-3 or TRBV12-4 with TRBJ2-7; D remains ambiguous. CDR3 length: 12 amino acids. V was cut by 3 bases and J by 7 bases, with 10 bases left in between. CDR3 nucleotide sequence: TGTGCCAGCAGTTTGGGTGGGCCGGAGCAGTACTTC. Its protein is CASSLGGPEQYF.

The rearrangement joins TRBV5-6 to TRBJ1-6; D is unclear. The CDR3 spans 16 residues. Trimming took 1 base from V and 0 from J, leaving 8 bases between them. Germline CDR1 is SGHDT and CDR2 is YYEEEE. CDR3 sequence: CASSLIRDSYNSPLHF. The CDR3 bases are TGTGCCAGCAGCTTGATCCGAGACTCCTATAATTCACCCCTCCACTTT. Full variable domain (missing parts from reference TRBV5-6 and TRBJ1-6): DAGVTQSPTHLIKTRGQQVTLRCSPKSGHDTVSWYQQALGQGPQFIFQYYEEEERQRGNFPDRFSGHQFPNYSSELNVNALLLGDSALYLCASSLIRDSYNSPLHFGNGTRLTVT.

CDR3 DNA sequence: TGCGCCAGCAGAGAACAGGGTCCCACTGAAGCTTTCTTT. Amino acids: CASREQGPTEAFF. V is TRBV10-2 and J is TRBJ1-1; tentative D call: TRBD1 (6 bases). Between the trimmed V and J ends, which lost 6 bases and 4 bases, there was a span of 12 bases. Germline CDR1 reads WSHSY; CDR2 reads SAAADI. CDR3 length: 13 residues.